Following are 29 T cell receptor beta chains from one sample sequenced in a study of T cells in Graves' hyperthyroidism and ophthalmopathy. RNA transcripts yielded amplified TCR beta CDR3 regions. In the first-round RT-PCR of the TCR CDR3, the HTBI primer set was used. MiXCR, applied by TCRdb to the multiplex PCR reads, yields one record per CDR3 protein. The table includes almost 500,000 distinct CDR3 sequences, approximately 22% detected once. Sequencing was done on a sample of blood. These TCRs come from a woman in her 70s with Graves' ophthalmopathy.

The J gene is TRBJ1-2, the V gene TRBV3-1, with D uncertain. This CDR3 is built from 15 residues. CDR1 LGHDT and CDR2 YNNKEL come from the germline V gene (reference sequence). Trimming removed 1 base from V and 4 bases from J, with 13 bases in between. For the CDR3, the DNA is TGTGCCAGCAGCCAAGCGCGGAGTTTTAGCTATGGCTACACCTTC. Protein product: CASSQARSFSYGYTF.

This clonotype occurred a few times. This chain links TRBV12-3 or TRBV12-4 with TRBJ2-7, with D tentatively TRBD1 (6 bases). The CDR3 covers 13 residues. Trimming shortened V by 3 bases and J by 3 bases, and 9 bases separated the two germline ends. CDR3 in amino acids: CASSFTRGYEQYF. DNA for the CDR3: TGTGCCAGCAGTTTTACCAGGGGCTACGAGCAGTACTTC.

The chain employs TRBV15 and TRBJ2-1; 12 nucleotides line up with TRBD2. Trimming at V came to 1 base and at J to 12 bases, leaving 4 bases not matched to a gene. This CDR3 has 14 residues. Germline CDR1 and CDR2: LNHNV and YYDKDF (reference sequence). CDR3 loop: CATSRAPSGRGQFF. The CDR3 DNA reads as TGTGCCACCAGCAGAGCACCTAGCGGGAGGGGGCAGTTCTTC.

This clonotype was found a few times. The chain recombines TRBV12-3 or TRBV12-4 with TRBJ1-6, with D unclear. The ends were cut back, 11 bases at V and 7 bases at J, with 15 bases in the middle. This CDR3 region has 13 residues. CDR3 amino acids: CASFFGVNSPLHF. As DNA, the CDR3 is TGTGCCTCCTTTTTTGGTGTAAATTCACCCCTCCACTTT.

This clonotype was counted at least ten times. The chain is built from TRBV2 and TRBJ1-2, with 7 bases lining up with TRBD1. J was trimmed by 5 bases and V by 6 bases; bases with no gene match: 6. Looked up from germline, CDR1 is SNHLY and CDR2 is FYNNEI. The CDR3 has 13 amino acids. In DNA form, the CDR3 reads TGTGCCAGCAGCAGGGACAGCGTTTATGGCTACACCTTC. Amino acid sequence: CASSRDSVYGYTF. The variable domain in full, with the rest retrieved from reference TRBV2 and TRBJ1-2, is EPEVTQTPSHQVTQMGQEVILRCVPISNHLYFYWYRQILGQKVEFLVSFYNNEISEKSEIFDDQFSVERPDGSNFTLKIRSTKLEDSAMYFCASSRDSVYGYTFGSGTRLTVV.

This clonotype was seen more than once but under ten times. V is TRBV12-3 or TRBV12-4 and J is TRBJ2-7; possible D gene TRBD1, 5 bases. V was clipped by 2 bases and J by 6 bases, with 8 bases between them. CDR3 length equals 12 residues. Here the CDR3 reads CASSLQGGEQYF. The CDR3 DNA follows: TGTGCCAGCAGTTTACAGGGCGGCGAGCAGTACTTC.

This chain uses TRBV5-1 with TRBJ1-1; D possibly corresponds to TRBD1 (6 bases). CDR1 and CDR2 from the germline V gene are SGHRS and YFSETQ. V lost 3 bases, J lost 1 base, and 10 bases lay in between. The length of the CDR3 is 14 residues. The CDR3 reads CASSSPQGNTEAFF. The CDR3 nucleotides read TGCGCCAGCAGCTCACCACAGGGGAACACTGAAGCTTTCTTT.

The V gene is TRBV10-3, the J gene TRBJ2-4; the match to TRBD1 covers 7 bases. V shed 6 bases and J 6 bases; nucleotides not matched to a gene: 5. The CDR3 covers 13 residues. From germline, CDR1 is ENHRY and CDR2 SYGVKD. Here the CDR3 DNA reads TGTGCCATCAGCGAGGGACAGCCAAACATTCAGTACTTC. It codes for CAISEGQPNIQYF.

V gene TRBV4-3 combines with J gene TRBJ1-3; D not resolved. The CDR3 length is 17 residues. Trimming took 3 bases from V and 0 from J, leaving 15 bases between them. Germline V gives CDR1 LGHNA, CDR2 YSLEER. The CDR3 loop is CASSQALGLFSGNTIYF. The DNA for the CDR3 is TGCGCCAGCAGCCAGGCCTTAGGACTCTTCTCTGGAAACACCATATATTTT.

Note on this clonotype: The junction and the germline gene differ at one end; a read error may be behind it. CDR3 residues: CTSSYSNRGRIKGEAFF. The CDR3 nucleotides are TGTACCAGCAGTTACTCGAACAGGGGCCGGATTAAAGGTGAAGCTTTCTTT. The V call is TRBV6-2 or TRBV6-3, the J call TRBJ1-1; 7 bases agree with TRBD1. Germline CDR1 is MNHEY and CDR2 is SVGEGT. This CDR3 has 17 residues.

The genes are TRBV6-1 and TRBJ2-2, with TRBD2 identical over 11 bases. Germline CDR1 MNHNS, CDR2 SASEGT. V lost 8 bases and J lost 7; bases outside the gene matches: 9. This CDR3 contains 15 residues. DNA of the CDR3: TGTGCCAGCGGCACTAGCGGGAGAAGGGTCGGGGAGCTGTTTTTT. Its translation is CASGTSGRRVGELFF.

In its sample, this clonotype was seen a few times. The V call is TRBV20-1, the J call TRBJ1-2, with 9 bases fitting TRBD1. CDR3 size: 16 residues. From germline, CDR1 is DFQATT and CDR2 SNEGSKA (reference sequence). Unmatched junction bases numbered 15, after V lost 2 bases and J lost 8 bases. CDR3 amino acids: CSARPGQGIKLTGYTF. CDR3 coding DNA: TGCAGTGCTAGACCGGGACAGGGTATTAAACTCACGGGCTACACCTTC.

This clonotype was seen more than once but under ten times. The chain is built from TRBV5-6 and TRBJ2-1, with a possible D match to TRBD1 (5 bases). The germline V gene has CDR1 SGHDT and CDR2 YYEEEE. This CDR3 contains 13 residues. The V and J ends lost 6 bases and 5 bases respectively, with 12 bases between them. CDR3 sequence reads: CASTRTPNNEQFF. DNA for the CDR3: TGTGCCAGCACCCGGACACCAAACAATGAGCAGTTCTTC.

This clonotype came up a few times. The chain recombines TRBV6-1 with TRBJ1-3; unclear D gene. Trimming cost V 7 bases and J 0 bases, with 13 bases left between them. CDR1 MNHNS and CDR2 SASEGT come from the germline V gene. This CDR3 has 15 amino acids. The CDR3 sequence: CASKVSASSGNTIYF. DNA for the CDR3: TGTGCCAGCAAGGTCTCGGCCAGCTCTGGAAACACCATATATTTT.

This clonotype was found many times. The V gene is TRBV5-1, the J gene TRBJ2-1, with a tentative D call TRBD1 (6 bases). The CDR3 has 14 residues. Per the germline V gene, CDR1 is SGHRS and CDR2 is YFSETQ. Trimming took 0 bases from V and 8 from J, leaving 12 bases between them. CDR3 DNA: TGCGCCAGCAGCTTGGGGTCACAGGGCGATGAGCAGTTCTTC. Amino acid sequence: CASSLGSQGDEQFF.

This clonotype occurred many times. V usage is TRBV11-1 and J usage is TRBJ2-2; 7 bases fit TRBD2. V was pared by 5 bases and J by 3 bases, with 3 bases of the junction left unmatched. The CDR3 is 14 amino acids. The germline V gene encodes CDR1 SGHAT and CDR2 FQDESV (reference sequence). For the CDR3, the DNA is TGTGCCAGCAGCGTGGGAGGGGACACCGGGGAGCTGTTTTTT. This encodes CASSVGGDTGELFF.

The chain is built from TRBV7-2 and TRBJ2-1; 7 nucleotides match TRBD2. Germline V lookup: CDR1 SGHTA, CDR2 FQGNSA. Losses at the gene ends were 1 base for V and 7 bases for J; bases not matched to a gene: 7. The CDR3 spans 15 residues. CDR3 nucleotides: TGTGCCAGCAGCTTAGGGTCCCTAGCGGTTAATGAGCAGTTCTTC. Residues: CASSLGSLAVNEQFF. The whole variable domain, filled in from reference TRBV7-2 and TRBJ2-1, reads GAGVSQSPSNKVTEKGKDVELRCDPISGHTALYWYRQSLGQGLEFLIYFQGNSAPDKSGLPSDRFSAERTGGSVSTLTIQRTQQEDSAVYLCASSLGSLAVNEQFFGPGTRLTVL.

This rearrangement joins TRBV11-2 to TRBJ2-1, with D perhaps given as TRBD1 or TRBD2 (6 bases each). V shed 5 bases and J shed 4 bases, with 21 bases lying between them. Germline CDR1 SGHAT, CDR2 FQNNGV. This CDR3 is built from 17 residues. The CDR3: CASSRPSGGLRYNEQFF. The CDR3 DNA is TGTGCCAGCAGCCGCCCCAGTGGGGGGCTAAGGTACAATGAGCAGTTCTTC.

This clonotype showed up just a few times. The rearrangement links TRBV20-1 to TRBJ2-7; a possible D gene is TRBD1 (5 bases). Trimming took 7 bases from V and 2 from J, leaving 18 bases between them. The CDR3 loop spans 14 amino acids. In germline, CDR1 is DFQATT, CDR2 SNEGSKA (reference sequence). The DNA for the CDR3 is TGCAGTGTACAACTGGCAGGGAAAACCTACGAGCAGTACTTC. Translating it yields CSVQLAGKTYEQYF.

The sample holds a few counts of this clonotype. The gene calls are TRBV3-1 and TRBJ2-5; 9 positions match TRBD1. Trimming took 4 bases from V and 5 from J; bases not matched to a gene: 5. The CDR3 is 14 residues long. The germline gives CDR1 LGHDT, CDR2 YNNKEL (reference sequence). This chain's CDR3 is CASSRDRDEETQYF. As DNA, the CDR3 is TGTGCCAGCAGCCGGGACAGGGACGAGGAGACCCAGTACTTC.

The sample holds many counts of this clonotype. The rearrangement joins TRBV12-3 or TRBV12-4 to TRBJ1-1; D is uncertain. The V end lost 1 base, the J end lost 0 bases, and 6 bases lay between the germline ends. This CDR3 spans 14 amino acids. The CDR3 DNA reads as TGTGCCAGCAGTTTAGATTCGGTGAACACTGAAGCTTTCTTT. Translated: CASSLDSVNTEAFF.

CDR3 loop: CASTKLGQEQYF. The DNA for the CDR3 is TGTGCCAGCACCAAACTCGGACAGGAGCAGTACTTC. The chain employs TRBV13 and TRBJ2-7; a possible D gene is TRBD1 (6 bases). V was pared by 7 bases and J by 7 bases, with 14 bases between. Germline V CDR1 and CDR2: PRHDT, FYEKMQ (reference sequence). This CDR3 contains 12 residues.

This chain connects TRBV10-3 to TRBJ2-5, with TRBD2 identical over 11 bases. Trimming took 6 bases from V and 4 from J; bases not matched to a gene: 10. The CDR3 is made up of 16 amino acids. Germline values: CDR1 ENHRY, CDR2 SYGVKD. The CDR3 sequence is CAISGGLAGGGETQYF. In DNA form, the CDR3 reads TGTGCCATCAGCGGGGGTCTAGCGGGAGGTGGAGAGACCCAGTACTTC.

The CDR3 nucleotides are TGTGCCAGCAGCTACGGGACAGGGAATGAAAAACTGTTTTTT. It encodes CASSYGTGNEKLFF. The gene calls are TRBV3-1 and TRBJ1-4; 9 nucleotides align to TRBD1. The length of the CDR3 is 14 residues. The V gene's germline CDR1 is LGHDT and CDR2 YNNKEL (reference sequence). V was pared by 5 bases and J by 5 bases, with 3 bases of the junction left unmatched. Filled out from reference TRBV3-1 and TRBJ1-4, the complete variable domain reads DTAVSQTPKYLVTQMGNDKSIKCEQNLGHDTMYWYKQDSKKFLKIMFSYNNKELIINETVPNRFSPKSPDKAHLNLHINSLELGDSAVYFCASSYGTGNEKLFFGSGTQLSVL.

As to this clonotype: This sequence may be a read error, since a much larger clone differs from it by one base. V usage is TRBV27 and J usage is TRBJ2-3; D is possibly TRBD1 (5 bases). Per germline, CDR1 MNHEY and CDR2 SMNVEV (reference sequence). CDR3 length: 13 amino acids. In DNA form, the CDR3 reads TGTGCCAGCAGTTTTCAGGGAACAGATACGCAGTGTTTT. It yields the protein CASSFQGTDTQCF.

The chain uses TRBV29-1 and TRBJ2-7; weak D call: TRBD2 (6 bases). Trimming shortened V by 5 bases and J by 2 bases, and 16 bases separated the two germline ends. This CDR3 spans 14 amino acids. The V gene's germline CDR1 is SQVTM and CDR2 ANQGSEA. The CDR3 here is CSVTLSGVAYEQYF. The CDR3 DNA is TGCAGCGTTACCCTTTCGGGAGTCGCCTACGAGCAGTACTTC.

This clonotype was detected a few times. The V and J genes are TRBV5-1 and TRBJ2-7; 9 bases fit TRBD2. The J segment lost 2 bases and the V segment lost 4 bases, leaving 7 bases of the junction unmatched. The CDR3 contains 15 residues. Looked up from germline, CDR1 is SGHRS and CDR2 is YFSETQ. DNA for the CDR3: TGCGCCAGCAGCGTAGGGACTAGCAGAGCCTACGAGCAGTACTTC. Its translation: CASSVGTSRAYEQYF.

The genes are TRBV20-1 and TRBJ2-5; a possible D gene is TRBD2 (6 bases). With 3 bases removed from V and 4 bases from J, the gap between germline ends came to 24 bases. CDR1 is DFQATT and CDR2 is SNEGSKA in the germline V gene (reference sequence). The CDR3 loop spans 17 amino acids. CDR3 coding DNA: TGCAGTGCTAGGGGATTTAGGCGGGGAGCATCAGGAGAGACCCAGTACTTC. Protein: CSARGFRRGASGETQYF.

Only a few counts were recorded for this clonotype. CDR3: CASSLLGNGYGYTF. CDR3 DNA sequence: TGTGCCAGCAGTTTACTGGGGAATGGCTATGGCTACACCTTC. This chain links TRBV27 with TRBJ1-2; no definite D call. CDR1 and CDR2 from the germline V gene are MNHEY and SMNVEV (reference sequence). The V and J ends lost 2 bases and 4 bases respectively, with 11 bases between them. The CDR3 loop spans 14 amino acids.